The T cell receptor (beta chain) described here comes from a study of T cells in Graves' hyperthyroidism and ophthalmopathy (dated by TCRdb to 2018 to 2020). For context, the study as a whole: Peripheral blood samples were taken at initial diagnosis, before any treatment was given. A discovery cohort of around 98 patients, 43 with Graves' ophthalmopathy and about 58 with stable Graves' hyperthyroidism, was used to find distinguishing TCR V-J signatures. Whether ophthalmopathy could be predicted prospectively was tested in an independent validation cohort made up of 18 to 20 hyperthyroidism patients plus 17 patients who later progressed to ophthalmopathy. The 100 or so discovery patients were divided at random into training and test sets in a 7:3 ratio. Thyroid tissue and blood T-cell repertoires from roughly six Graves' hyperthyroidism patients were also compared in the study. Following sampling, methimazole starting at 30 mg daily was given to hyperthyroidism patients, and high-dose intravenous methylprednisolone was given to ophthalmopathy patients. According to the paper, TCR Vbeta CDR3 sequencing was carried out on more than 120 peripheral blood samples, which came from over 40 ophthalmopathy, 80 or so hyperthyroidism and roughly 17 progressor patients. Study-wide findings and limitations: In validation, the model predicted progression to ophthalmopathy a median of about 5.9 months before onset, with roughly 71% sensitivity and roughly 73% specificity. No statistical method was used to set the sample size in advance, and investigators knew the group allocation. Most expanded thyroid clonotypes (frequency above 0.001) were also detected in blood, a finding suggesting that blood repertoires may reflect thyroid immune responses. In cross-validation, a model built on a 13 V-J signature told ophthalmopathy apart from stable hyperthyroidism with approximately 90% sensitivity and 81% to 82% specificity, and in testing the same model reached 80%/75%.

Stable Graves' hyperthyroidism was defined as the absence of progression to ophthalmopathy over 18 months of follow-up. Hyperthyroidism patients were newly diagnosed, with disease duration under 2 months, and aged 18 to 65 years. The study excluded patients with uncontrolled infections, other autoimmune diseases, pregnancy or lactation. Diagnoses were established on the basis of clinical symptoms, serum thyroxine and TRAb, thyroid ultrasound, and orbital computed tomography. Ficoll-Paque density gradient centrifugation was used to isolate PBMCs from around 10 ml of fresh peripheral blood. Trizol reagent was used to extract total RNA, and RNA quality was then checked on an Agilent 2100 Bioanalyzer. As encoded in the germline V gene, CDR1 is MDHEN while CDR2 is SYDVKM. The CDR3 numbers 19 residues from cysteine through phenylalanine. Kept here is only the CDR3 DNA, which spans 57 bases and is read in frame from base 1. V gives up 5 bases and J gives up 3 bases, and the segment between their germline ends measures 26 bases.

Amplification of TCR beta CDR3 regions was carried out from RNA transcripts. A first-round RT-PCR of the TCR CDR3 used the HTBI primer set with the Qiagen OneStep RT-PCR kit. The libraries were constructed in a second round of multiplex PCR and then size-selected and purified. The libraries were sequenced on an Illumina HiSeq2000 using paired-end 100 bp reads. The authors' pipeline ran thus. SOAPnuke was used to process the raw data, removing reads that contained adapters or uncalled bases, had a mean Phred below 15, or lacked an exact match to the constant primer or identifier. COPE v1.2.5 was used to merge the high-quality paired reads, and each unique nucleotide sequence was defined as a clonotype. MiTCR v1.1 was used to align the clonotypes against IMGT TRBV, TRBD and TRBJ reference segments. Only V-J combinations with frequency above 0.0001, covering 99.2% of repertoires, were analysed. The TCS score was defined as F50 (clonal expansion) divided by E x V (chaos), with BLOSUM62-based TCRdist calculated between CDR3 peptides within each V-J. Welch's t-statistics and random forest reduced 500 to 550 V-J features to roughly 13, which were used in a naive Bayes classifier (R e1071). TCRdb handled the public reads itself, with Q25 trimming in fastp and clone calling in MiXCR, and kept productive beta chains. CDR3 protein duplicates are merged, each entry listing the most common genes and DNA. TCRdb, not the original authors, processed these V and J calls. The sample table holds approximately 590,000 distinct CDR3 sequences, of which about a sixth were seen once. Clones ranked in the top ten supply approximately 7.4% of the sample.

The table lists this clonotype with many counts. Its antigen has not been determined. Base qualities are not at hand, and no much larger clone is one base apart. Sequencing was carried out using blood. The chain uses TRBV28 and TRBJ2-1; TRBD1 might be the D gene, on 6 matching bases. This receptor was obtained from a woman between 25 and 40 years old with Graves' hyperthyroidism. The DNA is TGTGCCAGCAGTCAAGGGGGAAGGGTTGACAGGATAGTCTACAATGAGCAGTTCTTC. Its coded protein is CASSQGGRVDRIVYNEQFF.